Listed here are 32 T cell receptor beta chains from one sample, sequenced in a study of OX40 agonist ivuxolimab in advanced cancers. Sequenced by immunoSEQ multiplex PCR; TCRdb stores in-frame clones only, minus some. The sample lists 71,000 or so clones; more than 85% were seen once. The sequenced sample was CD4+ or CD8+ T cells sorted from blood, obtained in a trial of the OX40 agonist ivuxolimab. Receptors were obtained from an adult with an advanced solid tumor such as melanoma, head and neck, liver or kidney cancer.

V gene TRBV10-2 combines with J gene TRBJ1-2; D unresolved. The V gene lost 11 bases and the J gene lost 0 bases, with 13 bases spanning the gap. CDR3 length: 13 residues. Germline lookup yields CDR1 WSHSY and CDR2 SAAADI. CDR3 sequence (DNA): TGCGCCGCGGGTAGCCCAGCTAACTATGGCTACACCTTC. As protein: CAAGSPANYGYTF.

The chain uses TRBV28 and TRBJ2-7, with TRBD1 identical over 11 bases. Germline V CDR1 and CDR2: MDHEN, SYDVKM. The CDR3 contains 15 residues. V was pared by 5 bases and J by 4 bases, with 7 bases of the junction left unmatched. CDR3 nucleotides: TGTGCCAGCAGTGTTCTCGGGACAGGGGGTTACGAGCAGTACTTC. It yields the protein CASSVLGTGGYEQYF.

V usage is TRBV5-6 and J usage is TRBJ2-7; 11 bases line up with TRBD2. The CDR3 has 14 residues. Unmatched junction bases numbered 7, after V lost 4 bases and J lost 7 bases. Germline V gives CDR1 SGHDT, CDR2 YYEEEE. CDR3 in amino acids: CASSGSGGAREQYF. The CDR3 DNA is TGTGCCAGCAGCGGTAGCGGGGGGGCCCGGGAGCAGTACTTC.

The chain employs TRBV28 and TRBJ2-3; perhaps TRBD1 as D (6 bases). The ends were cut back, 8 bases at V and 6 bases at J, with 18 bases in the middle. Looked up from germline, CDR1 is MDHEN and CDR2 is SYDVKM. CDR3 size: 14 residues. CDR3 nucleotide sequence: TGTGCCAGCGTACGGAGAAGGGGGAAGGATACGCAGTATTTT. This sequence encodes CASVRRRGKDTQYF.

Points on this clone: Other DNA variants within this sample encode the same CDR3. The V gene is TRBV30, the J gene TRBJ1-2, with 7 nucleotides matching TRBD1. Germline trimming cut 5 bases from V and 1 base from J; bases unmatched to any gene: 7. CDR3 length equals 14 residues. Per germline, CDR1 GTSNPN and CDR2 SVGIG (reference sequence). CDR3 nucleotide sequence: TGTGCCTGGTCTGAGGGGGCCATTAACTATGGCTACACCTTC. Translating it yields CAWSEGAINYGYTF.

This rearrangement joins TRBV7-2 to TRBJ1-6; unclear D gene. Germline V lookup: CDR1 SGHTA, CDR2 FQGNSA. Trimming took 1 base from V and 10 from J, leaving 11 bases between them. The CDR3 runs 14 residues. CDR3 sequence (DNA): TGTGCCAGCAGCTTAGGGGCAGGATACTCACCCCTCCACTTT. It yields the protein CASSLGAGYSPLHF.

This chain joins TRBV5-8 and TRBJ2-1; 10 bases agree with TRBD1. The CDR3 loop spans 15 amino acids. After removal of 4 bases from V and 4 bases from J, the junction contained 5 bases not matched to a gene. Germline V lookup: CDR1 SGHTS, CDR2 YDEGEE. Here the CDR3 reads CASSPRDRGYNEQFF. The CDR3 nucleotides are TGTGCCAGCAGCCCCCGGGACAGGGGTTACAATGAGCAGTTCTTC.

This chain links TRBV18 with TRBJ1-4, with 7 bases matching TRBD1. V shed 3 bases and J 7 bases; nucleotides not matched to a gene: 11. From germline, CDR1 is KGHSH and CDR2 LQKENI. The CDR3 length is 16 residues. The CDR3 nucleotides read TGTGCCAGCTCACCTCCGGGACAGCCTTATCGTGAAAAACTGTTTTTT. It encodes CASSPPGQPYREKLFF.

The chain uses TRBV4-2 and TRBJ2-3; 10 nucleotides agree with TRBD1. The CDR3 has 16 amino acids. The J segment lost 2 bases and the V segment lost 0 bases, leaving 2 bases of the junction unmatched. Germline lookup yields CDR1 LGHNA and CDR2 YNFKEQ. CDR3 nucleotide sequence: TGTGCCAGCAGCCAAGATGGGACAGGGGTCACAGATACGCAGTATTTT. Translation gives CASSQDGTGVTDTQYF.

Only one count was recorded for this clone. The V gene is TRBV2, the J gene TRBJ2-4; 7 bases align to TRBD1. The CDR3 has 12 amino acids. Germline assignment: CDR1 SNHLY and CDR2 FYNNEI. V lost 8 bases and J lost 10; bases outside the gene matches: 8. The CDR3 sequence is CASGPTGRIQYF. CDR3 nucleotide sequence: TGTGCCAGCGGCCCGACAGGGAGAATTCAGTACTTC. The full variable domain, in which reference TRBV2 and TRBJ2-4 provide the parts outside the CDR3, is EPEVTQTPSHQVTQMGQEVILRCVPISNHLYFYWYRQILGQKVEFLVSFYNNEISEKSEIFDDQFSVERPDGSNFTLKIRSTKLEDSAMYFCASGPTGRIQYFGAGTRLSVL.

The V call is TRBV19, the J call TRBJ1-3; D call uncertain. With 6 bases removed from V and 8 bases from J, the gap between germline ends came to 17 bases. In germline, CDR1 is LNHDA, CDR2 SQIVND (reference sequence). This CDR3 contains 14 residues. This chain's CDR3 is CASRPMSGRDTIYF. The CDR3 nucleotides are TGTGCCAGTAGGCCAATGTCAGGCAGAGACACCATATATTTT.

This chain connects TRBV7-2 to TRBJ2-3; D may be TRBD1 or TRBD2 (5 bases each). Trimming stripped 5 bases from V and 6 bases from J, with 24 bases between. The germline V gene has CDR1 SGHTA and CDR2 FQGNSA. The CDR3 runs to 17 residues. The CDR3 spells CASSSHGAPTRFDTQYF. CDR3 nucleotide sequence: TGTGCCAGCAGCAGTCACGGGGCCCCCACCCGGTTTGATACGCAGTATTTT.

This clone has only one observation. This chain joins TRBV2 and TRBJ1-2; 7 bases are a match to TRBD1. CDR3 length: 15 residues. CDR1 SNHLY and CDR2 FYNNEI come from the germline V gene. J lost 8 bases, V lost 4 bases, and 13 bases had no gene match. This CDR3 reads CASSAPQGINRGYTF. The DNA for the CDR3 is TGTGCCAGCAGTGCACCACAGGGGATCAATAGGGGCTACACCTTC.

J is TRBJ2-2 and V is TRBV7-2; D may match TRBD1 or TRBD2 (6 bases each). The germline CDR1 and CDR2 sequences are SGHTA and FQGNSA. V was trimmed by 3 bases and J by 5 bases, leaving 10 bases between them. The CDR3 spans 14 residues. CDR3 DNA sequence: TGTGCCAGCAGCTTTAAAGGGGGGACCGGGGAGCTGTTTTTT. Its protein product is CASSFKGGTGELFF.

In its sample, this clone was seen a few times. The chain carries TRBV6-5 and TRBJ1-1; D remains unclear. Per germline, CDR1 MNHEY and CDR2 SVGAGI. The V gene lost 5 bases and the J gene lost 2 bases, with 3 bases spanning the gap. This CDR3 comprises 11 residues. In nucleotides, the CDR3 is TGTGCCAGCAGTGCTAACACTGAAGCTTTCTTT. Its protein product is CASSANTEAFF.

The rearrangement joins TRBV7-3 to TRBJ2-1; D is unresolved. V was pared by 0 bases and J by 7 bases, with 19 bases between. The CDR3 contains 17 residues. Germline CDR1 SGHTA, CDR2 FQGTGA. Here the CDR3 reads CASSLTSRDEIWNEQFF. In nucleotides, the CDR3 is TGTGCCAGCAGCTTAACGTCTAGGGATGAGATTTGGAATGAGCAGTTCTTC.

CDR3: CASSGQEPYQPQHF. CDR3 coding DNA: TGTGCCAGCAGCGGACAGGAACCGTATCAGCCCCAGCATTTT. This rearrangement joins TRBV2 to TRBJ1-5; TRBD1 agrees at 7 bases. CDR1 and CDR2 from the germline V gene are SNHLY and FYNNEI. This CDR3 has 14 amino acids. Trimming cost V 6 bases and J 5 bases; bases outside gene matches: 7.

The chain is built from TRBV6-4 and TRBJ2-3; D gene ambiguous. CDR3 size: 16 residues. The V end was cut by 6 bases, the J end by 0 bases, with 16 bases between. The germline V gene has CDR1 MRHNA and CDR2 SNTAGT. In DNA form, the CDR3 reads TGTGCCAGCAGGTACTCTAGTCCTCACAGCACAGATACGCAGTATTTT. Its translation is CASRYSSPHSTDTQYF.

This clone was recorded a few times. The CDR3 here is CASSFSSYEQYF. CDR3 DNA: TGTGCCAGCAGCTTCAGCTCCTACGAGCAGTACTTC. The chain carries TRBV11-3 and TRBJ2-7; the D is unclear. The CDR3 totals 12 residues. Germline assignment: CDR1 SGHNT and CDR2 YENEEA. V was pared by 3 bases and J by 0 bases, with 3 bases between.

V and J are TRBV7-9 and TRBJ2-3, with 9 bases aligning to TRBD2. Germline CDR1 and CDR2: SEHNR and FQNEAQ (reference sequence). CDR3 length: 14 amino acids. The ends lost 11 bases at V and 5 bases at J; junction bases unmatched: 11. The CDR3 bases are TGTGCCGTAAACAGGCGGGAGGGACGAGATACGCAGTATTTT. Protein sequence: CAVNRREGRDTQYF.

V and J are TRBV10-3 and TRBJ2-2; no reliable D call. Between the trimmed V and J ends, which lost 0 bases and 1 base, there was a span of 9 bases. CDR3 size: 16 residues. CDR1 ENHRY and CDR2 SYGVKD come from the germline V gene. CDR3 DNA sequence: TGTGCCATCAGTGAGTCGGGCGGCCTGAACACCGGGGAGCTGTTTTTT. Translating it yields CAISESGGLNTGELFF.

The CDR3 region has the DNA TGTGCCAGCAGCTCAGGGGGCCTGGGTGAGCAGTACTTC. As protein: CASSSGGLGEQYF. The chain uses TRBV11-3 and TRBJ2-7, with 8 nucleotides matching TRBD1. This CDR3 spans 13 amino acids. Germline V CDR1 and CDR2: SGHNT, YENEEA. V lost 4 bases, J lost 7 bases, and 6 bases stayed unmatched.

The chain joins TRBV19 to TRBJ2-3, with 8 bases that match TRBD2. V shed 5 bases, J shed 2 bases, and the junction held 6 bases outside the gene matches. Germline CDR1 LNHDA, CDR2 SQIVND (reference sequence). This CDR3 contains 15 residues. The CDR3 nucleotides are TGTGCCAGTAGTCTAGGTAGCGGGATCACAGATACGCAGTATTTT. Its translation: CASSLGSGITDTQYF.

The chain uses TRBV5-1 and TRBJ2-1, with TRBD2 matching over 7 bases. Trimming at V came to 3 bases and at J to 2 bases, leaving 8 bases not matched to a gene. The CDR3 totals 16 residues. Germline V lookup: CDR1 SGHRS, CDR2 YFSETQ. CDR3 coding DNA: TGCGCCAGCAGCTCCGGACTAGGTGGGGCCTACAATGAGCAGTTCTTC. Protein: CASSSGLGGAYNEQFF.

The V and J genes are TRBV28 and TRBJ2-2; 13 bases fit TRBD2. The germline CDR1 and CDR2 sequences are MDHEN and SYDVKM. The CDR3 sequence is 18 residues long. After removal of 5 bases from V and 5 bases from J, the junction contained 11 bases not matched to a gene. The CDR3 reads CASSPRWTSGSGTGELFF. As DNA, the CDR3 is TGTGCCAGCAGTCCCCGGTGGACTAGCGGGAGCGGTACCGGGGAGCTGTTTTTT.

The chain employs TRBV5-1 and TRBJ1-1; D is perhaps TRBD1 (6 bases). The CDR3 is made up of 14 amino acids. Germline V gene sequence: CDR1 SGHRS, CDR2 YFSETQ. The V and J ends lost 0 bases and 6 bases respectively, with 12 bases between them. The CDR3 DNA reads TGCGCCAGCAGCTTGGTTGGGACAAGAGCTGAAGCTTTCTTT. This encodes CASSLVGTRAEAFF.

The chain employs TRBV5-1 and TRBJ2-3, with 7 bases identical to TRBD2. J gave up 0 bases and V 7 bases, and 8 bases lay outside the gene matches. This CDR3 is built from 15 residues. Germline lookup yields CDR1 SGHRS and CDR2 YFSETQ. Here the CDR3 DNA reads TGCGCCAGCTCCTCCCCGGGGGGAAGCACAGATACGCAGTATTTT. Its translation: CASSSPGGSTDTQYF.

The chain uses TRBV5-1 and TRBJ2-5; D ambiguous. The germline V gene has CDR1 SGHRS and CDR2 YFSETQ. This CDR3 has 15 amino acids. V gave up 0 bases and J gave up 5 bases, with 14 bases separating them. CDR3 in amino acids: CASSLGTFTRETQYF. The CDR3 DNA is TGCGCCAGCAGCTTGGGGACGTTTACACGGGAGACCCAGTACTTC.

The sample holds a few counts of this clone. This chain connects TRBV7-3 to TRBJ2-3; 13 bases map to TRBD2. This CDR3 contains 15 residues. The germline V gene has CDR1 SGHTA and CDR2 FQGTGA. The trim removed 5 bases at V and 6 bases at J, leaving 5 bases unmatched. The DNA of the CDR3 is TGTGCCAGCAGCCTGGGACTAGCGGGGCGTGATACGCAGTATTTT. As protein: CASSLGLAGRDTQYF. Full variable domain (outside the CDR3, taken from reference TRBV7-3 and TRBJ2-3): GAGVSQTPSNKVTEKGKYVELRCDPISGHTALYWYRQSLGQGPEFLIYFQGTGAADDSGLPNDRFFAVRPEGSVSTLKIQRTERGDSAVYLCASSLGLAGRDTQYFGPGTRLTVL.

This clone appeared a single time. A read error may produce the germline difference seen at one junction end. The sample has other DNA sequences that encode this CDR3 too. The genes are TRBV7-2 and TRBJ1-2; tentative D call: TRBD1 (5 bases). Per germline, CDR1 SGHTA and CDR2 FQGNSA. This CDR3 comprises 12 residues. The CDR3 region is CASSDDSYGYTF. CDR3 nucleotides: TGCGCCAGCAGCGACGACAGTTACGGCTACACCTTC.

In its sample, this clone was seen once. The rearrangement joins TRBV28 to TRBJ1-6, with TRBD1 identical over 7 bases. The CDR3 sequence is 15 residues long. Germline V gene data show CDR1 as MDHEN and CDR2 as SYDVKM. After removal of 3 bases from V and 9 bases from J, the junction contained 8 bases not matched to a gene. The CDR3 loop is CASSFRGVRGSPLHF. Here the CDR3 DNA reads TGTGCCAGCAGTTTCAGGGGGGTTCGAGGTTCACCCCTCCACTTT.

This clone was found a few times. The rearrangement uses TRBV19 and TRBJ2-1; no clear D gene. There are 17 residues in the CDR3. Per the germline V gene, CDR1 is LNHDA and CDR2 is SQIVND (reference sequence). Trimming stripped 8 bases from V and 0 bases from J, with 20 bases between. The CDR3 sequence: CASRPPSGLSSYNEQFF. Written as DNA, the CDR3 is TGTGCCAGTCGCCCCCCCTCCGGCTTAAGCTCCTACAATGAGCAGTTCTTC.